A single sample is the source of the 8 T cell receptor beta chains below, sequenced in a study of radiotherapy plus CTLA-4 blockade in lung cancer. Sequencing used immunoSEQ multiplex PCR; TCRdb keeps in-frame clones, though not all of them. The sample consists of more than 55,000 clones, around four fifths of them appearing once. The sample here was peripheral blood, taken from a patient treated with radiotherapy plus ipilimumab. Source of these receptors: a human donor with non-small cell lung cancer whose response to radiotherapy plus ipilimumab could not be evaluated.

This chain joins TRBV5-1 and TRBJ2-1; 9 bases align to TRBD2. Trimming took 1 base from V and 6 from J; bases not matched to a gene: 8. Germline CDR1 reads SGHRS; CDR2 reads YFSETQ. The CDR3 is made up of 16 amino acids. CDR3 sequence (DNA): TGCGCCAGCAGCTTGATGGCACTAGCGGGCCCCAATGAGCAGTTCTTC. Translated: CASSLMALAGPNEQFF.

The chain joins TRBV5-1 to TRBJ2-3; 9 nucleotides match TRBD2. There are 16 residues in the CDR3. Germline loops: CDR1 SGHRS, CDR2 YFSETQ. V was clipped by 4 bases and J by 3 bases; unmatched bases: 9. The CDR3 loop is CASSLSGSGGTDTQYF. CDR3 nucleotides: TGCGCCAGCAGCCTGTCGGGGAGCGGGGGGACAGATACGCAGTATTTT.

V is TRBV19 and J is TRBJ1-5; no clear D gene. Germline loops: CDR1 LNHDA, CDR2 SQIVND (reference sequence). This CDR3 region has 15 residues. Trimming stripped 1 base from V and 0 bases from J, with 7 bases between. The CDR3 spells CASSIAGDSNQPQHF. DNA for the CDR3: TGTGCCAGTAGTATAGCCGGGGATAGCAATCAGCCCCAGCATTTT.

This clone was counted only a few times. The rearrangement uses TRBV5-8 and TRBJ2-4, with TRBD2 matching over 13 bases. The CDR3 is made up of 19 amino acids. Germline loops: CDR1 SGHTS, CDR2 YDEGEE. Trimming removed 4 bases from V and 0 bases from J; junction bases left unmatched: 10. This CDR3 is CASSDRTSGRRLAKNIQYF. CDR3 coding DNA: TGTGCCAGCAGCGATCGGACTAGCGGGAGAAGACTAGCCAAAAACATTCAGTACTTC.

The chain couples TRBV7-9 to TRBJ2-5, with D perhaps matching TRBD2 (6 bases). V lost 8 bases and J 4 bases, leaving 14 bases between the germline ends. Germline CDR1 SEHNR, CDR2 FQNEAQ (reference sequence). The CDR3 extends over 13 amino acids. In DNA, the CDR3 is TGTGCCAGCTTGGAGGGAAACAGAGAGACCCAGTACTTC. Its translation: CASLEGNRETQYF.

The rearrangement uses TRBV18 and TRBJ2-1; TRBD2 matches at 10 bases. The length of the CDR3 is 18 residues. Germline V gives CDR1 KGHSH, CDR2 LQKENI. Germline trimming cut 5 bases from V and 7 bases from J; bases unmatched to any gene: 17. CDR3 loop: CASSALPQGAGGLNEQFF. CDR3 DNA: TGTGCCAGCTCAGCACTCCCTCAAGGAGCGGGGGGGTTGAATGAGCAGTTCTTC.

The chain has TRBV15 and TRBJ2-1, with TRBD1 identical over 7 bases. This CDR3 is built from 13 residues. The junction had 1 base not matched to a gene; V was cut back by 6 bases and J by 2 bases. Germline CDR1 is LNHNV and CDR2 is YYDKDF (reference sequence). The CDR3 sequence: CATRDRPYNEQFF. The CDR3 DNA reads TGTGCCACCAGGGACAGGCCCTACAATGAGCAGTTCTTC.

This clone was picked up one time. The chain joins TRBV5-5 to TRBJ1-1, with D maybe TRBD1 (6 bases). CDR1 is SGHKS, CDR2 YYEKEE, per germline (reference sequence). The CDR3 loop spans 13 amino acids. Trimming left V 4 bases short and J 1 base short, with 8 bases between. Written as DNA, the CDR3 is TGTGCCAGCAGCATGACAGGGAACACTGAAGCTTTCTTT. Protein sequence: CASSMTGNTEAFF.